Shown below are 25 T cell receptor beta chains from a single sample sequenced in a study of blood T cells in healthy people across ages. A second roughly 6 to 11 cycle PCR used barcoded and J-beta primers. TCRdb called the 5' RACE reads again in MiXCR, with one record for every CDR3 protein. The table has 540,000 or so distinct CDR3 sequences, 25% to 30% seen once. Sequencing was carried out using blood. These receptors were taken from a woman in her 70s in good health.

Points on this clonotype: Germline and junction disagree at one end, which may indicate a read error. The genes are TRBV4-2 and TRBJ2-3; D may correspond to TRBD1 or TRBD2 (5 bases each). The CDR3 contains 17 residues. CDR1 and CDR2 (germline): LGHNA, YNFKEQ. CDR3 coding DNA: TGTGCCAGCAGCCCTGCCCACGGGGCTACTGGCACAGATACGCGGTATTTT. This gives the protein CASSPAHGATGTDTRYF.

This clonotype has a handful of counts. The chain combines TRBV6-5 with TRBJ2-7, with D maybe TRBD2 (5 bases). Germline values: CDR1 MNHEY, CDR2 SVGAGI. Between the trimmed V and J ends, which lost 7 bases and 7 bases, there was a span of 26 bases. The CDR3 has 16 residues. The CDR3 loop reads CASTSSGQDSMGEQYF. DNA of the CDR3: TGTGCCAGCACTTCTTCCGGGCAGGACTCGATGGGGGAGCAGTACTTC.

This clonotype was counted between two and nine times. The chain recombines TRBV20-1 with TRBJ2-2, with TRBD2 matching over 8 bases. Germline V gene lookup returns CDR1 DFQATT and CDR2 SNEGSKA (reference sequence). This CDR3 comprises 15 residues. J lost 1 base, V lost 4 bases, and 5 bases had no gene match. CDR3 DNA sequence: TGCAGTGCTACTCCTGGGACTAGGAACACCGGGGAGCTGTTTTTT. It encodes CSATPGTRNTGELFF.

V is TRBV27 and J is TRBJ1-1; D call uncertain. V was cut by 7 bases and J by 2 bases, with 11 bases left in between. The CDR3 has 13 amino acids. Per germline, CDR1 MNHEY and CDR2 SMNVEV (reference sequence). This CDR3 reads CASMWYANTEAFF. CDR3 DNA sequence: TGTGCCAGCATGTGGTATGCAAACACTGAAGCTTTCTTT.

Turning to this clonotype: A clone one base away is much larger, so this may be a read error. V is TRBV3-1 and J is TRBJ2-5; no clear D gene. Germline-derived CDR1 and CDR2 are LGHDT and YNNKEL (reference sequence). The CDR3 contains 11 residues. The CDR3 bases are TGTGACAGCACCCAACGGGAGACCCAGTACTTC. This translates into CDSTQRETQYF.

This chain uses TRBV7-9 with TRBJ2-1; 8 nucleotides align to TRBD1. Losses at the gene ends were 8 bases for V and 7 bases for J; bases not matched to a gene: 7. The CDR3 covers 13 residues. Germline CDR1 SEHNR, CDR2 FQNEAQ (reference sequence). The CDR3 here is CASALGDRNEQFF. CDR3 nucleotide sequence: TGTGCCAGCGCTCTAGGGGACAGGAATGAGCAGTTCTTC.

This chain uses TRBV9 with TRBJ1-6; D remains ambiguous. Germline-derived CDR1 and CDR2 are SGDLS and YYNGEE. V was cut by 0 bases and J by 6 bases, with 7 bases left in between. The CDR3 contains 14 residues. The CDR3 here is CASSVGVINSPLHF. The CDR3 nucleotides are TGTGCCAGCAGCGTAGGGGTTATTAATTCACCCCTCCACTTT.

This chain joins TRBV6-2 or TRBV6-3 and TRBJ1-5, with D uncertain. The CDR3 contains 13 residues. V was shortened by 6 bases and J by 0 bases, with 6 bases between the two germline ends. From germline, CDR1 is MNHEY and CDR2 SVGEGT. This chain's CDR3 is CASRFNSNQPQHF. The CDR3 DNA follows: TGTGCCAGCAGGTTTAATAGCAATCAGCCCCAGCATTTT.

The chain employs TRBV5-1 and TRBJ2-1, with TRBD2 as a possible D gene (6 bases). The length of the CDR3 is 14 residues. Germline assignment: CDR1 SGHRS and CDR2 YFSETQ. Between the trimmed V and J ends, which lost 3 bases and 9 bases, there was a span of 16 bases. The DNA for the CDR3 is TGCGCCAGCAGCTCCCGTTGGGGGGAAGGTGAGCAGTTCTTC. Protein: CASSSRWGEGEQFF. Full variable domain (missing parts from reference TRBV5-1 and TRBJ2-1): KAGVTQTPRYLIKTRGQQVTLSCSPISGHRSVSWYQQTPGQGLQFLFEYFSETQRNKGNFPGRFSGRQFSNSRSEMNVSTLELGDSALYLCASSSRWGEGEQFFGPGTRLTVL.

In its sample, this clonotype was seen a few times. The rearrangement joins TRBV20-1 to TRBJ2-7; D not certain. V was cut by 3 bases and J by 3 bases, with 9 bases left in between. This CDR3 has 12 residues. Germline CDR1 and CDR2: DFQATT and SNEGSKA (reference sequence). The CDR3 here is CSASDRSYEQYF. The CDR3, as DNA: TGCAGTGCTAGCGACCGAAGCTACGAGCAGTACTTC.

This clonotype was detected a few times. The V gene is TRBV12-3 or TRBV12-4, the J gene TRBJ2-5; no definite D call. This CDR3 has 15 amino acids. V was trimmed by 6 bases and J by 4 bases, leaving 18 bases between them. The CDR3 loop reads CASSYGHTTGETQYF. In DNA, the CDR3 is TGTGCCAGCAGCTACGGTCACACAACCGGAGAGACCCAGTACTTC.

The chain recombines TRBV29-1 with TRBJ2-3, with D perhaps matching TRBD1 or TRBD2 (5 bases each). Germline assignment: CDR1 SQVTM and CDR2 ANQGSEA. The V and J ends lost 8 bases and 2 bases respectively, with 17 bases between them. CDR3 length equals 14 residues. The CDR3 DNA sequence: TGCAGCTACAGCCAAGGGACGGACACAGATACGCAGTATTTT. Translating gives CSYSQGTDTDTQYF.

This clonotype was picked up a small number of times. V gene TRBV28 combines with J gene TRBJ2-4; D is perhaps TRBD1 (5 bases). V was trimmed by 6 bases and J by 0 bases, leaving 12 bases between them. The CDR3 is 15 amino acids. CDR1 MDHEN and CDR2 SYDVKM come from the germline V gene. CDR3 amino acids: CASSLGQLAKNIQYF. CDR3 in DNA: TGTGCCAGCAGCCTTGGACAATTAGCCAAAAACATTCAGTACTTC.

The chain couples TRBV6-1 to TRBJ2-5; D may be TRBD1 (6 bases). Deletions cut 5 bases from V and 4 bases from J, with 8 bases between. This CDR3 has 12 amino acids. CDR1 is MNHNS, CDR2 SASEGT, per germline. As DNA, the CDR3 is TGTGCCAGCAGTACAGGGTTAGAGACCCAGTACTTC. It is translated as CASSTGLETQYF.

This clonotype turned up a few times. In DNA, the CDR3 is TGTGCCAGCAGCAAATCGGCGATGAACTACGAGCAGTACTTC. Translating gives CASSKSAMNYEQYF. The chain carries TRBV21-1 and TRBJ2-5. Near its end, the DNA agrees better with TRBJ2-7, so the J call may be wrong. TRBV21-1 is a known pseudogene. This CDR3 contains 14 residues.

This clonotype was recorded a few times. A read error may account for a junction end that differs from germline. The J gene is TRBJ1-6, the V gene TRBV4-3; 8 bases are shared with TRBD1. From germline, CDR1 is LGHNA and CDR2 YSLEER. This CDR3 has 20 residues. The CDR3: CASSLYSGDRGSSYNSPLHF. Written as DNA, the CDR3 is TGCGCCAGCAGCCTATACAGCGGTGACAGGGGCAGCTCCTATAATTCACCTCTCCACTTT.

The chain carries TRBV6-1 and TRBJ2-7, with 11 bases identical to TRBD1. Losses at the gene ends were 4 bases for V and 3 bases for J; bases not matched to a gene: 2. Germline-derived CDR1 and CDR2 are MNHNS and SASEGT. The CDR3 runs 14 residues. The CDR3 nucleotides read TGTGCCAGCAGTGGTGGGACAGGGGGCTACGAGCAGTACTTC. Encoded protein: CASSGGTGGYEQYF.

This clonotype occurred a few times. The V call is TRBV12-3 or TRBV12-4, the J call TRBJ1-5, with 9 nucleotides matching TRBD1. The V segment lost 5 bases and the J segment 3 bases; nucleotides outside the gene matches: 8. The CDR3 loop spans 16 amino acids. The CDR3 protein is CASSSTGQGPNQPQHF. The CDR3 DNA follows: TGTGCCAGCAGTAGTACGGGACAGGGACCCAATCAGCCCCAGCATTTT.

J is TRBJ2-7 and V is TRBV5-1; 11 bases fit TRBD1. V shed 4 bases, J shed 0 bases, and the junction held 3 bases outside the gene matches. CDR3 length equals 15 residues. Germline V gene sequence: CDR1 SGHRS, CDR2 YFSETQ. CDR3 DNA: TGCGCCAGCAGCACCGGGACAGGGGGCTCCTACGAGCAGTACTTC. This translates into CASSTGTGGSYEQYF.

This clonotype has ten or more counts. This chain uses TRBV29-1 with TRBJ1-1, with 7 nucleotides matching TRBD1. Germline V gene data show CDR1 as SQVTM and CDR2 as ANQGSEA. J gave up 7 bases and V 1 base, and 6 bases lay outside the gene matches. The CDR3 length is 13 residues. The CDR3 sequence: CSVEVTGVDEAFF. CDR3 bases: TGCAGCGTTGAAGTCACAGGGGTTGATGAAGCTTTCTTT.

This clonotype has at least ten counts. This chain uses TRBV20-1 with TRBJ2-5; D ambiguous. The CDR3 covers 14 residues. The V gene lost 3 bases and the J gene lost 1 base, with 12 bases spanning the gap. The germline CDR1 and CDR2 sequences are DFQATT and SNEGSKA (reference sequence). DNA for the CDR3: TGCAGTGCTAGGGTGGACGGCTTCCAAGAGACCCAGTACTTC. The encoded protein is CSARVDGFQETQYF.

This clonotype was seen at least ten times. CDR3 loop: CSASAIAGTNEQFF. In nucleotides, the CDR3 is TGCAGTGCTAGTGCGATAGCGGGCACGAATGAGCAGTTCTTC. The chain links TRBV20-1 to TRBJ2-1; 7 bases fit TRBD2. With V trimmed by 3 bases and J by 7 bases, 9 bases remained unmatched. Germline V lookup: CDR1 DFQATT, CDR2 SNEGSKA (reference sequence). This CDR3 is built from 14 residues.

This clonotype appeared a few times. The chain carries TRBV6-1 and TRBJ2-1; D is possibly TRBD2 (6 bases). Germline CDR1 reads MNHNS; CDR2 reads SASEGT. V was clipped by 1 base and J by 4 bases, with 11 bases between them. The CDR3 loop spans 15 amino acids. CDR3 region: CASSEGASAYNEQFF. As DNA, the CDR3 is TGTGCCAGCAGTGAAGGGGCTAGCGCATACAATGAGCAGTTCTTC.

The chain combines TRBV2 with TRBJ2-5; D remains ambiguous. Trimming took 7 bases from V and 1 from J, leaving 10 bases between them. The CDR3 loop spans 13 amino acids. The germline CDR1 and CDR2 sequences are SNHLY and FYNNEI. This CDR3 reads CASNQWAQETQYF. DNA for the CDR3: TGTGCCAGCAATCAGTGGGCCCAAGAGACCCAGTACTTC.

CDR3 nucleotide sequence: TGTGCCACCAGTGGGCGGGGGGGCACGAATGAGCAGTTCTTC. This translates into CATSGRGGTNEQFF. This chain links TRBV24-1 with TRBJ2-5; 9 bases align to TRBD2. The J call may be wrong; the DNA end is better matched by TRBJ2-1. CDR3 length equals 14 residues. Germline loops: CDR1 KGHDR, CDR2 SFDVKD.